What follows are 28 T cell receptor beta chains derived from one specimen sequenced in a study of control samples from healthy donors and cancer patients. Sequenced by immunoSEQ multiplex PCR; TCRdb stores in-frame clones only, minus some. This table has some 13,000 clones, roughly 79% appearing once. Sequenced: formalin-fixed, paraffin-embedded tissue. Every receptor here comes from a male donor with melanoma.

This clone showed up just once. The rearrangement links TRBV5-6 to TRBJ2-5; TRBD1 is a possible D gene (5 bases). CDR3 length: 14 residues. Germline lookup yields CDR1 SGHDT and CDR2 YYEEEE. The V gene lost 0 bases and the J gene lost 6 bases, with 12 bases spanning the gap. CDR3 nucleotides: TGTGCCAGCAGCTTGGCAGGACAAATGAAGACCCAGTACTTC. Residues: CASSLAGQMKTQYF.

The V gene is TRBV10-3, the J gene TRBJ1-2, with a weak D call TRBD1 (5 bases). With 6 bases removed from V and 8 bases from J, the gap between germline ends came to 16 bases. The CDR3 runs 13 residues. CDR1 ENHRY and CDR2 SYGVKD come from the germline V gene. CDR3 protein: CAIREGVGDGYTF. The DNA for the CDR3 is TGTGCCATCAGGGAAGGGGTGGGCGACGGCTACACCTTC.

Notes on this clone: Other DNA sequences in this sample translate to the same CDR3. The chain combines TRBV7-9 with TRBJ1-2; the D is unclear. The V gene's germline CDR1 is SEHNR and CDR2 FQNEAQ (reference sequence). The V end was cut by 1 base, the J end by 6 bases, with 6 bases between. The CDR3 has 12 amino acids. The CDR3 coding sequence is TGTGCCAGCAGCTTAGGAGGTGATGGCTACACCTTC. As protein: CASSLGGDGYTF.

This clone came up a few times. The rearrangement links TRBV4-3 to TRBJ1-1; weak D call: TRBD1 (6 bases). Trimming stripped 4 bases from V and 12 bases from J, with 18 bases between. The CDR3 sequence is 13 residues long. The germline CDR1 and CDR2 sequences are LGHNA and YSLEER. In DNA form, the CDR3 reads TGCGCCAGCAGCCTCTCGACAGGTGGTAGTTCTTTCTTT. Its translation is CASSLSTGGSSFF.

The chain links TRBV5-4 to TRBJ1-1, with D uncertain. The germline CDR1 and CDR2 sequences are SGHNT and YYREEE (reference sequence). There are 14 residues in the CDR3. V was pared by 7 bases and J by 1 base, with 14 bases between. CDR3 amino acids: CASHDMDGNTEAFF. The CDR3 DNA follows: TGTGCCAGCCATGATATGGACGGGAACACTGAAGCTTTCTTT. Full variable domain (outside the CDR3, taken from reference TRBV5-4 and TRBJ1-1): ETGVTQSPTHLIKTRGQQVTLRCSSQSGHNTVSWYQQALGQGPQFIFQYYREEENGRGNFPPRFSGLQFPNYSSELNVNALELDDSALYLCASHDMDGNTEAFFGQGTRLTVV.

CDR3 in DNA: TGTGCCATCAGTGAGTCCCCCCAGGGAGAGACCCAGTACTTC. Its translation: CAISESPQGETQYF. This chain uses TRBV10-3 with TRBJ2-5; TRBD1 is a possible D gene (5 bases). The CDR3 sequence is 14 residues long. Germline loops: CDR1 ENHRY, CDR2 SYGVKD. The V and J ends lost 0 bases and 4 bases respectively, with 9 bases between them.

The rearrangement links TRBV20-1 to TRBJ2-1; D not certain. Germline loops: CDR1 DFQATT, CDR2 SNEGSKA (reference sequence). This CDR3 comprises 10 residues. Trimming shortened V by 2 bases and J by 4 bases, and 0 bases separated the two germline ends. The CDR3 DNA follows: TGCAGTGCTAGATACAATGAGCAGTTCTTC. Translated, it gives CSARYNEQFF.

This clone was observed a handful of times. The V call is TRBV27, the J call TRBJ2-1; TRBD2 is a possible D gene (6 bases). Trimming took 6 bases from V and 8 from J, leaving 20 bases between them. Per the germline V gene, CDR1 is MNHEY and CDR2 is SMNVEV (reference sequence). There are 15 residues in the CDR3. The CDR3 loop is CASRTGGTLGHEQFF. The DNA for the CDR3 is TGTGCCAGCAGAACCGGCGGGACTTTAGGCCATGAGCAGTTCTTC.

This rearrangement joins TRBV10-2 to TRBJ2-5, with a tentative D call TRBD1 (5 bases). This CDR3 is built from 14 residues. V was cut by 4 bases and J by 2 bases, with 11 bases left in between. CDR1 and CDR2 from the germline V gene are WSHSY and SAAADI. The CDR3 DNA reads as TGCGCCAGCAGTGTGGACATCAGTCAAGAGACCCAGTACTTC. This encodes CASSVDISQETQYF.

The chain couples TRBV5-6 to TRBJ2-2; D uncertain. The germline CDR1 and CDR2 sequences are SGHDT and YYEEEE. V gave up 3 bases and J gave up 5 bases, with 11 bases separating them. The CDR3 totals 14 residues. For the CDR3, the DNA is TGTGCCAGCAGCTGGAGATCTGAGACCGGGGAGCTGTTTTTT. Translated: CASSWRSETGELFF.

The sample holds a few counts of this clone. The genes are TRBV6-5 and TRBJ1-1, with D possibly being TRBD1 (5 bases). V lost 6 bases and J lost 4, with 15 bases in between. This CDR3 spans 14 amino acids. Per germline, CDR1 MNHEY and CDR2 SVGAGI. The CDR3 region is CASRRQLSSTEAFF. In DNA form, the CDR3 reads TGTGCCAGCAGACGACAGTTATCGAGCACTGAAGCTTTCTTT.

This chain uses TRBV18 with TRBJ2-1; 8 bases map to TRBD2. CDR1 and CDR2 (germline): KGHSH, LQKENI. The CDR3 extends over 14 amino acids. The ends lost 2 bases at V and 5 bases at J; junction bases unmatched: 2. Written as DNA, the CDR3 is TGTGCCAGCTCACCAACGGGGGGGCACAATGAGCAGTTCTTC. This translates into CASSPTGGHNEQFF.

The chain links TRBV7-2 to TRBJ2-3; 7 nucleotides align to TRBD1. Germline V gene sequence: CDR1 SGHTA, CDR2 FQGNSA. The V segment lost 4 bases and the J segment 0 bases; nucleotides outside the gene matches: 4. This CDR3 has 15 residues. CDR3 coding DNA: TGTGCCAGCAGCTCCAGGGGGTCTAGCACAGATACGCAGTATTTT. Its protein product is CASSSRGSSTDTQYF.

This CDR3 reads CASRTSGGDTQYF. CDR3 DNA: TGTGCCAGCCGGACTAGCGGGGGAGATACGCAGTATTTT. J is TRBJ2-3 and V is TRBV7-3, with 13 bases matching TRBD2. This CDR3 comprises 13 residues. The ends lost 8 bases at V and 5 bases at J; junction bases unmatched: 1. Germline loops: CDR1 SGHTA, CDR2 FQGTGA. The whole variable domain, remainder taken from reference TRBV7-3 and TRBJ2-3, is GAGVSQTPSNKVTEKGKYVELRCDPISGHTALYWYRQSLGQGPEFLIYFQGTGAADDSGLPNDRFFAVRPEGSVSTLKIQRTERGDSAVYLCASRTSGGDTQYFGPGTRLTVL.

The rearrangement joins TRBV27 to TRBJ1-4; the D is unclear. Per the germline V gene, CDR1 is MNHEY and CDR2 is SMNVEV (reference sequence). CDR3 size: 13 residues. Between the trimmed V and J ends, which lost 2 bases and 8 bases, there was a span of 9 bases. For the CDR3, the DNA is TGTGCCAGCAGTTTAAGGAGTCGGGAAAAACTGTTTTTT. It is translated as CASSLRSREKLFF.

This chain uses TRBV27 with TRBJ1-5, with TRBD1 identical over 10 bases. Germline V lookup: CDR1 MNHEY, CDR2 SMNVEV (reference sequence). V lost 4 bases and J lost 3; bases outside the gene matches: 6. This CDR3 spans 16 amino acids. The CDR3 bases are TGTGCCAGCAGTTCCGACAGGGGGCGAAACAATCAGCCCCAGCATTTT. Amino acid sequence: CASSSDRGRNNQPQHF.

The genes are TRBV28 and TRBJ1-1, with a tentative D call TRBD1 (5 bases). Trimming shortened V by 5 bases and J by 0 bases, and 19 bases separated the two germline ends. The CDR3 is 17 residues long. Germline V lookup: CDR1 MDHEN, CDR2 SYDVKM. CDR3 region: CASSTLGAGTMNTEAFF. In DNA form, the CDR3 reads TGTGCCAGCAGTACGCTCGGGGCAGGCACGATGAACACTGAAGCTTTCTTT.

This clone was seen more than once but under ten times. The chain recombines TRBV5-1 with TRBJ1-3; 9 nucleotides agree with TRBD1. From germline, CDR1 is SGHRS and CDR2 YFSETQ. The CDR3 is 14 amino acids. The V segment lost 4 bases and the J segment 7 bases; nucleotides outside the gene matches: 6. The CDR3 DNA follows: TGCGCCAGCAGCGAACAGGGGGCGCGCAACACCATATATTTT. This gives the protein CASSEQGARNTIYF.

This clone was picked up a small number of times. V usage is TRBV3-1 (or the pseudogene TRBV3-2) and J usage is TRBJ1-1, with a possible D match to TRBD1 (6 bases). Trimming removed 2 bases from V and 6 bases from J, with 13 bases in between. The CDR3 loop spans 14 amino acids. Germline V gene sequence: CDR1 LGHDT, CDR2 YNNKEL (reference sequence). The CDR3 protein is CASSQNNRVSEAFF. The CDR3 DNA follows: TGTGCCAGCAGCCAAAATAACAGGGTGTCTGAAGCTTTCTTT.

The rearrangement links TRBV7-2 to TRBJ2-5; 7 bases are shared with TRBD1. The CDR3 runs 15 residues. Germline V CDR1 and CDR2: SGHTA, FQGNSA. The V gene end was trimmed by 1 base and the J gene end by 2 bases; junction bases not matched to a gene: 4. The CDR3: CASSLDRTGQETQYF. CDR3 DNA sequence: TGTGCCAGCAGCTTAGACCGGACAGGTCAAGAGACCCAGTACTTC.

This clone was counted between two and nine times. The chain employs TRBV6-5 and TRBJ2-2; 8 bases map to TRBD2. The germline V gene has CDR1 MNHEY and CDR2 SVGAGI. The CDR3 loop spans 14 amino acids. The J segment lost 3 bases and the V segment lost 9 bases, leaving 6 bases of the junction unmatched. CDR3: CASRGGFDTGELFF. CDR3 nucleotides: TGTGCCAGTCGGGGGGGCTTTGACACCGGGGAGCTGTTTTTT.

This rearrangement joins TRBV19 to TRBJ2-3; TRBD2 agrees at 11 bases. The V and J ends lost 7 bases and 2 bases, in that order; junction bases with no gene match: 5. The CDR3 extends over 15 amino acids. CDR1 and CDR2 from the germline V gene are LNHDA and SQIVND (reference sequence). The CDR3 sequence: CASKSSGGSTDTQYF. CDR3 bases: TGTGCCAGTAAATCTAGCGGGGGGTCCACAGATACGCAGTATTTT.

V and J are TRBV6-5 and TRBJ1-5, with TRBD1 as a possible D gene (5 bases). The CDR3 covers 13 residues. Germline values: CDR1 MNHEY, CDR2 SVGAGI. V lost 11 bases, J lost 3 bases, and 14 bases lay in between. The chain's CDR3 is CAALRDANQPQHF. For the CDR3, the DNA is TGTGCCGCCTTAAGGGACGCCAATCAGCCCCAGCATTTT.

J is TRBJ2-1 and V is TRBV5-6; D is undetermined. The CDR3 is made up of 11 amino acids. Germline lookup yields CDR1 SGHDT and CDR2 YYEEEE. V lost 5 bases and J lost 10, with 10 bases in between. Written as DNA, the CDR3 is TGTGCCAGCAGTATGGCCGGGGAGCAGTTCTTC. Its translation: CASSMAGEQFF.

Written as DNA, the CDR3 is TGTGCCAGCAGTAAGACTAGCGGGGGTATCTATGAGCAGTTCTTC. This sequence encodes CASSKTSGGIYEQFF. V usage is TRBV2 and J usage is TRBJ2-1; 12 bases are a match to TRBD2. Germline-derived CDR1 and CDR2 are SNHLY and FYNNEI. The CDR3 runs 15 residues. With 5 bases clipped from V and 8 bases from J, the junction kept 7 bases outside the gene matches.

This sequence joins TRBV5-5 and TRBJ1-1; D unclear. Trimming shortened V by 6 bases and J by 4 bases, and 13 bases separated the two germline ends. Germline V gives CDR1 SGHKS, CDR2 YYEKEE (reference sequence). There are 13 residues in the CDR3. In DNA form, the CDR3 reads TGTGCCAGCACCCCGGCAGGAGCCACTGAAGCTTTCTTT. It encodes CASTPAGATEAFF.

This chain uses TRBV3-1 (or the pseudogene TRBV3-2) with TRBJ1-1; D is unresolved. The ends were cut back, 4 bases at V and 2 bases at J, with 14 bases in the middle. The germline gives CDR1 LGHDT, CDR2 YNNKEL (reference sequence). The CDR3 length is 15 residues. The CDR3 reads CASSRTGSGNTEAFF. The CDR3 region has the DNA TGTGCCAGCAGCCGTACGGGGTCAGGTAACACTGAAGCTTTCTTT.

The rearrangement links TRBV5-6 to TRBJ2-5, with D possibly being TRBD1 (5 bases). CDR1 is SGHDT and CDR2 is YYEEEE in the germline V gene. Trimming shortened V by 0 bases and J by 1 base, and 7 bases separated the two germline ends. The CDR3 covers 14 residues. DNA for the CDR3: TGTGCCAGCAGCTTGGGGACATTCCAAGAGACCCAGTACTTC. Translating gives CASSLGTFQETQYF.